The present T cell receptor (beta chain) was sequenced within a study of sequential checkpoint blockade in melanoma. Looking at the study overall: Each arm's sequence ended with maintenance nivolumab.

V was trimmed by 4 bases and J by 6 bases, leaving 10 bases between them. Per the germline V gene, CDR1 is MNHNS and CDR2 is SASEGT. The CDR3 has 13 residues. This clone was seen more than once but under ten times. Measured with immunoSEQ multiplex PCR; TCRdb has only the in-frame clones, and not every one. The data show about 27,000 clones, roughly 80% seen once. Treatment meaning: randomized to nivolumab then ipilimumab (arm A) or the reverse (arm B). PBMC sorting kept live CD3+CD8+ cells without CD19 or CD56. Specimen: CD8+ T cells sorted from blood (inferred from file names), collected from a patient given nivolumab and ipilimumab in sequence. The receptor comes from a human donor with melanoma. The rearrangement uses TRBV6-1 and TRBJ1-5; weak D call: TRBD1 (5 bases). The CDR3 loop is CASSGGRVQPQHF. The CDR3 coding sequence is TGTGCCAGCAGTGGGGGCAGGGTTCAGCCCCAGCATTTT.